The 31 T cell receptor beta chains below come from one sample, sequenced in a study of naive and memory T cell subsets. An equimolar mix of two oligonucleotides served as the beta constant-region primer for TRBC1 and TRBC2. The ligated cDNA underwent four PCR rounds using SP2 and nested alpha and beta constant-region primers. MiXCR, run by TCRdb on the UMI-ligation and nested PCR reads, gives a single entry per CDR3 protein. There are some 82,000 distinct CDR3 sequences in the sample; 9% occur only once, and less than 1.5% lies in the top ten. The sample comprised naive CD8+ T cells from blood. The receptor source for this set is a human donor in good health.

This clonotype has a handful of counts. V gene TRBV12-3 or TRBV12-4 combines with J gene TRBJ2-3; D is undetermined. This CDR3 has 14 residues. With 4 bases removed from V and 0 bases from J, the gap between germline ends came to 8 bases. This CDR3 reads CASSYRPSTDTQYF. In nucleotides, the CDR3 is TGTGCCAGCAGTTACCGGCCCAGCACAGATACGCAGTATTTT.

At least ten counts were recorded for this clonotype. The DNA of the CDR3 is TGCAGCGTTGAGACGGGACACCAAGACACAGATACGCAGTATTTT. It is translated as CSVETGHQDTDTQYF. This chain connects TRBV29-1 to TRBJ2-3; tentatively, D is TRBD1 (6 bases). CDR1 SQVTM and CDR2 ANQGSEA come from the germline V gene. Trimming took off 3 bases at V and 2 bases at J, with 15 bases between the two ends. This CDR3 has 15 residues.

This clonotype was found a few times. This CDR3 reads CATSRDRGYQETQYF. The CDR3 DNA sequence: TGTGCCACCAGCAGAGATAGGGGTTACCAAGAGACCCAGTACTTC. This sequence joins TRBV15 and TRBJ2-5, with D possibly matching TRBD1 (5 bases). Trimming left V 0 bases short and J 0 bases short, with 8 bases between. The CDR3 covers 15 residues. Looked up from germline, CDR1 is LNHNV and CDR2 is YYDKDF (reference sequence).

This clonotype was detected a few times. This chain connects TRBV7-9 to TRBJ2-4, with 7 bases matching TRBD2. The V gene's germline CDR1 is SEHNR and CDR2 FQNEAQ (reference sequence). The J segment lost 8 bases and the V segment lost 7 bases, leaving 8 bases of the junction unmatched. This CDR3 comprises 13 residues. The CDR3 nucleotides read TGTGCCAGCAATGGCAGGGCGGGGGACATTCAGTACTTC. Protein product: CASNGRAGDIQYF. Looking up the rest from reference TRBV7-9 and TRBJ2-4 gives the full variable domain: DTGVSQNPRHKITKRGQNVTFRCDPISEHNRLYWYRQTLGQGPEFLTYFQNEAQLEKSRLLSDRFSAERPKGSFSTLEIQRTEQGDSAMYLCASNGRAGDIQYFGAGTRLSVL.

In DNA, the CDR3 is TGTGCCAGCAGTTTATCCACAGGGTTCACTGAAGCTTTCTTT. As protein: CASSLSTGFTEAFF. The rearrangement uses TRBV27 and TRBJ1-1, with D maybe TRBD1 (6 bases). V was pared by 0 bases and J by 4 bases, with 9 bases between. This CDR3 has 14 residues. The germline CDR1 and CDR2 sequences are MNHEY and SMNVEV (reference sequence).

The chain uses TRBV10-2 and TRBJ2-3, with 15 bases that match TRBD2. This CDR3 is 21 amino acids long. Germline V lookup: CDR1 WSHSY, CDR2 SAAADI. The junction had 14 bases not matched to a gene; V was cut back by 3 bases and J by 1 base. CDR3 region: CASSEPSSGTSGRWGTDTQYF. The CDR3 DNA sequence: TGCGCCAGCAGTGAACCCTCCTCCGGGACTAGCGGGAGGTGGGGCACAGATACGCAGTATTTT.

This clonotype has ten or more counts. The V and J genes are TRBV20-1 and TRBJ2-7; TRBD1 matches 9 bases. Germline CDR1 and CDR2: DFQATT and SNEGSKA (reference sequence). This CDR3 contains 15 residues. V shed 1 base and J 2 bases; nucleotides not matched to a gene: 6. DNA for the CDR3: TGCAGTGCTAGAGCCGGGGACAGGGAGGCCTACGAGCAGTACTTC. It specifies CSARAGDREAYEQYF.

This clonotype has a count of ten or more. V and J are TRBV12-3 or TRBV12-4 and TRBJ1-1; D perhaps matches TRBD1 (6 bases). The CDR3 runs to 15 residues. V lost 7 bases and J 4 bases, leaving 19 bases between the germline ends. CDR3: CASTTPDSVFTEAFF. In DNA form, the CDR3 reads TGTGCCAGCACCACCCCGGACAGCGTATTCACTGAAGCTTTCTTT.

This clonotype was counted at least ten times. This CDR3 reads CASSKGTNEKLFF. CDR3 in DNA: TGTGCCAGCAGTAAGGGGACTAATGAAAAACTGTTTTTT. V gene TRBV12-3 or TRBV12-4 combines with J gene TRBJ1-4, with D possibly matching TRBD1 (5 bases). This CDR3 contains 13 residues. Trimming took 5 bases from V and 2 from J, leaving 6 bases between them.

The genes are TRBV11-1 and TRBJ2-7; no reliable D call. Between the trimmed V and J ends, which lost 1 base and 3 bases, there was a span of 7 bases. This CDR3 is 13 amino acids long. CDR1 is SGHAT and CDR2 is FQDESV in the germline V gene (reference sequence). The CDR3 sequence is CASSLEWSYEQYF. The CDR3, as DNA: TGTGCCAGCAGCTTAGAGTGGAGCTACGAGCAGTACTTC.

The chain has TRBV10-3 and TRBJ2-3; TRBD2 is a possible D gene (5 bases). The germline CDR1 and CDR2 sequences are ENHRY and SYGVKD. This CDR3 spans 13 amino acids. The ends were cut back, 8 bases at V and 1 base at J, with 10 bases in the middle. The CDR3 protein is CAIVDSGTDTQYF. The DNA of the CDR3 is TGTGCCATCGTGGACTCTGGCACAGATACGCAGTATTTT.

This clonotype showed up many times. The CDR3 nucleotides read TGTGCCAGCAGTTACTCCCCGGCCGGGACCCAAGAGACCCAGTACTTC. It specifies CASSYSPAGTQETQYF. The chain is built from TRBV6-5 and TRBJ2-5; D is perhaps TRBD1 or TRBD2 (5 bases each). This CDR3 is built from 16 residues. The germline gives CDR1 MNHEY, CDR2 SVGAGI. Trimming left V 0 bases short and J 1 base short, with 12 bases between.

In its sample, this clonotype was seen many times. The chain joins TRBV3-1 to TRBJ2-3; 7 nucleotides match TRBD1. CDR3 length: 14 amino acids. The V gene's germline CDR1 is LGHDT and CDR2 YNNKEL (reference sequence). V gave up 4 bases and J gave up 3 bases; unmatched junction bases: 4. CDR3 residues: CASSLDRETDTQYF. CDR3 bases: TGTGCCAGCAGCCTCGACAGGGAAACAGATACGCAGTATTTT.

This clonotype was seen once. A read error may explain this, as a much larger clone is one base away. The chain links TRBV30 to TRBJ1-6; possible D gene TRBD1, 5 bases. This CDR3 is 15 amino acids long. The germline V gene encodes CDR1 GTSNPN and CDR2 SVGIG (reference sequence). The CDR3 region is CAWSDTGTLNSPLNF. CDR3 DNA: TGTGCCTGGAGTGACACCGGGACCTTGAATTCACCCCTCAACTTT.

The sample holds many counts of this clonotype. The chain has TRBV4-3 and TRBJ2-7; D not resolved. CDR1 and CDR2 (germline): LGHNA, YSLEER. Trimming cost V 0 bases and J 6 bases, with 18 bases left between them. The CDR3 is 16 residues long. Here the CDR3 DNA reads TGCGCCAGCAGCCAAGACCGAGTGGGTGGCTTTGGCGAGCAGTACTTC. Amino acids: CASSQDRVGGFGEQYF.

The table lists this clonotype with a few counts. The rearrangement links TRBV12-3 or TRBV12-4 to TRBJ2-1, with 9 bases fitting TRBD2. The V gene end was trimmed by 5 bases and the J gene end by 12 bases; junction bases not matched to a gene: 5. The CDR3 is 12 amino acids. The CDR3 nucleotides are TGTGCCAGCAGTCCGCAGACTAGCGGGCAGTTCTTC. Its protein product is CASSPQTSGQFF.

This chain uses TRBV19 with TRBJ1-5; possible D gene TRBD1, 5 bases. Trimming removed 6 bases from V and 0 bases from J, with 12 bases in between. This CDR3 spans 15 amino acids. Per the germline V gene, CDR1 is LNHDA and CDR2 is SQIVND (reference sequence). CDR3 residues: CASSPGDYSNQPQHF. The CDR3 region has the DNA TGTGCCAGTAGCCCGGGGGACTATAGCAATCAGCCCCAGCATTTT.

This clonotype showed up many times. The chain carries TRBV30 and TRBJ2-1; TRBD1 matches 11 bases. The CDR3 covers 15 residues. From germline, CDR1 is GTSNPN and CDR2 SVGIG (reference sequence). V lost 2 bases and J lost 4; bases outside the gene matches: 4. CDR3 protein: CAWSTGTGGYNEQFF. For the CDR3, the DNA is TGTGCCTGGAGTACCGGGACAGGGGGGTACAATGAGCAGTTCTTC.

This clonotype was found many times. CDR3 amino acids: CSVEGTGVLAKNIQYF. CDR3 DNA sequence: TGCAGCGTTGAAGGGACAGGCGTTTTAGCCAAAAACATTCAGTACTTC. The rearrangement joins TRBV29-1 to TRBJ2-4; 7 nucleotides match TRBD1. The CDR3 has 16 amino acids. The germline gives CDR1 SQVTM, CDR2 ANQGSEA. V was pared by 1 base and J by 0 bases, with 6 bases of the junction left unmatched. The variable domain in full, completed from reference TRBV29-1 and TRBJ2-4, reads SAVISQKPSRDICQRGTSLTIQCQVDSQVTMMFWYRQQPGQSLTLIATANQGSEATYESGFVIDKFPISRPNLTFSTLTVSNMSPEDSSIYLCSVEGTGVLAKNIQYFGAGTRLSVL.

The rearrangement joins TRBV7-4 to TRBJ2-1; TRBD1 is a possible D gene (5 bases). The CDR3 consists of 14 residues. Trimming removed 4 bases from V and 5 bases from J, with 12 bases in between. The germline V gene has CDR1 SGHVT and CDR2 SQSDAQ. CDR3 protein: CASSSIDSNNEQFF. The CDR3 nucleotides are TGTGCCAGCAGCTCCATAGACAGCAACAATGAGCAGTTCTTC.

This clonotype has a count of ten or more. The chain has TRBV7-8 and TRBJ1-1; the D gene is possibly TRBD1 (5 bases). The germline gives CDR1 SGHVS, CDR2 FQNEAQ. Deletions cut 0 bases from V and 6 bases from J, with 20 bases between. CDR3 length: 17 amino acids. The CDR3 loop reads CASSLAVRGSGDAEAFF. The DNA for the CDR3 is TGTGCCAGCAGCTTAGCTGTACGGGGATCGGGGGACGCTGAAGCTTTCTTT.

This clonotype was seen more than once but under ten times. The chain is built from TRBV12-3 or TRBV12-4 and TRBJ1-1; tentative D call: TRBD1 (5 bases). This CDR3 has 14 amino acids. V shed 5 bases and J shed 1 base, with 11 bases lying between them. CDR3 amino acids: CASSPPDRNTEAFF. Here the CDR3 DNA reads TGTGCCAGCAGTCCCCCCGACAGGAACACTGAAGCTTTCTTT.

The CDR3 DNA is TGTGCCAGCAGCCAAGAGTACTCCTACAATGAGCAGTTCTTC. It codes for CASSQEYSYNEQFF. The rearrangement links TRBV14 to TRBJ2-1; D not certain. CDR3 length: 14 amino acids. Trimming stripped 0 bases from V and 0 bases from J, with 3 bases between. CDR1 is SGHDN, CDR2 FVKESK, per germline.

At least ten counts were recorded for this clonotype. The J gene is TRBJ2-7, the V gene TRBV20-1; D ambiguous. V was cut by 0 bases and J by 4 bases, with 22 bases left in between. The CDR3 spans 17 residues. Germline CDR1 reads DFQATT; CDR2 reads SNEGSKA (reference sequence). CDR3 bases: TGCAGTGCTAGAGATGACGACCAAACCTCGAATGCATACGAGCAGTACTTC. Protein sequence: CSARDDDQTSNAYEQYF.

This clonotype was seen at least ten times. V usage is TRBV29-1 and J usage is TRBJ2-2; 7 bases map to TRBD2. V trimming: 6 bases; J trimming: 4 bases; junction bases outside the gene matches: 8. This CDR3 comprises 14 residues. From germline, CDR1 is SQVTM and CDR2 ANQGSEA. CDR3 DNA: TGCAGCGTGGAAAAGCGGGACTCCACCGGGGAGCTGTTTTTT. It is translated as CSVEKRDSTGELFF.

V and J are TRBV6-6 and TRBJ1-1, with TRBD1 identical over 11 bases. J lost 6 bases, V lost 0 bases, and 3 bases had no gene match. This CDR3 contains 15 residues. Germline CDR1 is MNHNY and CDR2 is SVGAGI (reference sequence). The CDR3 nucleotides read TGTGCCAGCAGTTACTCGGACAGGGGGCGACCTGAAGCTTTCTTT. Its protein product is CASSYSDRGRPEAFF.

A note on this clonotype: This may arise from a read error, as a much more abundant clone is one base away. The CDR3 is CASAPGRACYNEQFF. The CDR3 DNA follows: TGTGCCAGCGCACCTGGGAGGGCCTGTTACAATGAGCAGTTCTTC. The chain links TRBV2 to TRBJ2-1; 7 bases agree with TRBD2. The CDR3 consists of 15 residues. Germline CDR1 SNHLY, CDR2 FYNNEI. Trimming cost V 8 bases and J 4 bases; bases outside gene matches: 11.

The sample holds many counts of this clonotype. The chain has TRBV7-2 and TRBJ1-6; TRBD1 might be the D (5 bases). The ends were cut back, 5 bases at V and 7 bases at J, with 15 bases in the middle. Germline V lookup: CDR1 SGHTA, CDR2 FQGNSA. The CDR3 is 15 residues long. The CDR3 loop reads CASSLYWDGNSPLHF. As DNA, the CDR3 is TGTGCCAGCAGCCTATATTGGGACGGGAATTCACCCCTCCACTTT.

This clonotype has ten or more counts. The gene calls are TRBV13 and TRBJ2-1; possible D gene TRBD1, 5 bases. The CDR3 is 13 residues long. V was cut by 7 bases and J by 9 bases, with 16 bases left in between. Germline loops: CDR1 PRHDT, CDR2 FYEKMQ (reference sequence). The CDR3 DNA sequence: TGTGCCAGCACCGTAGGGGCCTTTCTTGAGCAGTTCTTC. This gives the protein CASTVGAFLEQFF.

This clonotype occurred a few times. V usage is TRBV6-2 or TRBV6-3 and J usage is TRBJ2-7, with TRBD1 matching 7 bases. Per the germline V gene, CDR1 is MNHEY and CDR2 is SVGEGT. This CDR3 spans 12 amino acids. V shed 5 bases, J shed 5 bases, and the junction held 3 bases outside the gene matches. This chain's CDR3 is CASSKTGNEQYF. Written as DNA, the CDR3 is TGTGCCAGCAGTAAGACAGGGAACGAGCAGTACTTC.

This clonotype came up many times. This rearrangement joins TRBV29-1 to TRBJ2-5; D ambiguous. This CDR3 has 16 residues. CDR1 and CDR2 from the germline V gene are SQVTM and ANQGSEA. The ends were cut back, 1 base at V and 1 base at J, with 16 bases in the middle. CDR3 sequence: CSVEGTSESFQETQYF. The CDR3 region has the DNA TGCAGCGTTGAAGGGACGTCCGAAAGTTTCCAAGAGACCCAGTACTTC. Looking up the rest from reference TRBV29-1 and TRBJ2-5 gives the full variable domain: SAVISQKPSRDICQRGTSLTIQCQVDSQVTMMFWYRQQPGQSLTLIATANQGSEATYESGFVIDKFPISRPNLTFSTLTVSNMSPEDSSIYLCSVEGTSESFQETQYFGPGTRLLVL.